The 11 T cell receptor beta chains below all came from one sample that was sequenced in a study of CD8 T cells in Susac syndrome. Reverse transcription used about 0.5 to 1 ug RNA and random hexamers. Each CDR3 protein is one row after TCRdb ran MiXCR on the immunoSEQ multiplex PCR reads. Of approximately 120,000 distinct CDR3 sequences detected, approximately 93% appear once; the ten largest clones hold roughly 0.3%. The sequencing input was CD8+ T cells from PBMCs. Source of these receptors: a human donor with multiple sclerosis.

This chain uses TRBV27 with TRBJ2-1; 11 positions match TRBD1. The junction had 10 bases not matched to a gene; V was cut back by 5 bases and J by 10 bases. This CDR3 comprises 15 residues. Germline-derived CDR1 and CDR2 are MNHEY and SMNVEV (reference sequence). The CDR3 here is CASSPGTGGRGEQFF. As DNA, the CDR3 is TGTGCCAGCAGTCCCGGGACAGGGGGGAGAGGAGAGCAGTTCTTC.

The J gene is TRBJ2-5, the V gene TRBV5-1; a weak D match, TRBD2 (6 bases). V lost 1 base to trimming and J lost 3 bases, with 16 bases between them. There are 16 residues in the CDR3. Germline values: CDR1 SGHRS, CDR2 YFSETQ. The CDR3 nucleotides read TGCGCCAGCAGCTTGTCAGAACGGGGGATCAAAGAGACCCAGTACTTC. It encodes CASSLSERGIKETQYF.

The V call is TRBV5-4, the J call TRBJ1-1; D unresolved. The CDR3 length is 14 residues. CDR1 and CDR2 from the germline V gene are SGHNT and YYREEE (reference sequence). Trimming took 3 bases from V and 6 from J, leaving 15 bases between them. CDR3 nucleotide sequence: TGTGCCAGCAGCTCGCTCTCGGAAGGCTCTGAAGCTTTCTTT. Translation gives CASSSLSEGSEAFF.

CDR3 residues: CASRSGTEAFF. CDR3 DNA sequence: TGTGCCAGCAGATCCGGGACCGAAGCTTTCTTT. J is TRBJ1-1 and V is TRBV2; maybe TRBD1 (5 bases). Germline V CDR1 and CDR2: SNHLY, FYNNEI. This CDR3 region has 11 residues. Trimming took off 6 bases at V and 8 bases at J, with 10 bases between the two ends.

J is TRBJ2-7 and V is TRBV27; weak D call: TRBD1 (6 bases). Per germline, CDR1 MNHEY and CDR2 SMNVEV (reference sequence). Trimming removed 4 bases from V and 7 bases from J, with 17 bases in between. This CDR3 comprises 14 residues. The CDR3 reads CASSSALRTAEQYV. The CDR3 DNA reads as TGTGCCAGCAGTTCCGCCCTCCGGACAGCTGAGCAGTACGTC.

The chain has TRBV20-1 and TRBJ1-2; 9 bases align to TRBD1. From germline, CDR1 is DFQATT and CDR2 SNEGSKA (reference sequence). The V segment lost 6 bases and the J segment 8 bases; nucleotides outside the gene matches: 10. CDR3 length: 13 residues. The CDR3 loop reads CSAPKQGAQGYTF. CDR3 DNA: TGCAGTGCCCCTAAACAGGGGGCGCAAGGCTACACCTTC.

This clonotype was seen once. The J gene is TRBJ2-1, the V gene TRBV30; 7 bases are a match to TRBD1. With V trimmed by 3 bases and J by 0 bases, 2 bases remained unmatched. This CDR3 region has 14 residues. The germline gives CDR1 GTSNPN, CDR2 SVGIG (reference sequence). This chain's CDR3 is CAWSEGASYNEQFF. The CDR3 nucleotides are TGTGCCTGGAGCGAGGGGGCCTCCTACAATGAGCAGTTCTTC.

The chain couples TRBV27 to TRBJ2-2, with TRBD2 identical over 7 bases. Germline-derived CDR1 and CDR2 are MNHEY and SMNVEV (reference sequence). V shed 5 bases and J 6 bases; nucleotides not matched to a gene: 18. The CDR3 sequence is 18 residues long. CDR3 amino acids: CASSRQDRTRGDPGELFF. CDR3 DNA sequence: TGTGCCAGCAGTCGCCAAGATAGGACTAGAGGAGATCCCGGGGAGCTGTTTTTT.

V is TRBV29-1 and J is TRBJ2-7; 9 bases fit TRBD2. Germline lookup yields CDR1 SQVTM and CDR2 ANQGSEA. J gave up 4 bases and V 3 bases, and 4 bases lay outside the gene matches. There are 13 residues in the CDR3. The CDR3 is CSVELAGEYEQYV. Here the CDR3 DNA reads TGCAGCGTTGAGTTAGCGGGAGAGTACGAGCAGTACGTC.

The chain employs TRBV29-1 and TRBJ2-1, with 12 positions matching TRBD2. The CDR3 is 14 amino acids. The V and J ends lost 4 bases and 5 bases, in that order; junction bases with no gene match: 3. Per the germline V gene, CDR1 is SQVTM and CDR2 is ANQGSEA. The CDR3 loop reads CSVASGRADNEQFF. The DNA of the CDR3 is TGCAGCGTTGCTAGCGGGAGGGCCGACAATGAGCAGTTCTTC.

This chain joins TRBV12-3 or TRBV12-4 and TRBJ2-2, with 9 bases fitting TRBD2. The CDR3 contains 17 residues. V lost 0 bases to trimming and J lost 4 bases; unmatched junction nucleotides: 6. CDR3 residues: CASSLAGLAGSTGELFF. CDR3 bases: TGTGCCAGCAGTTTAGCGGGGCTAGCGGGGTCCACCGGGGAGCTGTTTTTT.